These 22 T cell receptor beta chains were sequenced from one sample in a study of cytomegalovirus exposure and HLA in healthy donors. PCR primers comprised 60 Vbeta and 13 Jbeta primers. Clones were sequenced by immunoSEQ multiplex PCR, and TCRdb holds only the in-frame ones, with some missing. The table shows over 100,000 clones, with roughly 70% occurring only once. The sequenced material came from PBMCs. Receptor source: a man between 40 and 49 years old in good health and CMV-seronegative.

The rearrangement uses TRBV4-1 and TRBJ2-7; the match to TRBD1 covers 9 bases. Unmatched junction bases numbered 14, after V lost 5 bases and J lost 0 bases. CDR1 MGHRA and CDR2 YSYEKL come from the germline V gene. The CDR3 totals 18 residues. CDR3 bases: TGCGCCAGCAGCTATCGCATAAGACAGGGGGTAAGCTCCTACGAGCAGTACTTC. Translating it yields CASSYRIRQGVSSYEQYF.

This clone was picked up a small number of times. The chain combines TRBV7-9 with TRBJ1-4; D gene unclear. V lost 2 bases, J lost 8 bases, and 3 bases lay in between. Germline CDR1 reads SEHNR; CDR2 reads FQNEAQ (reference sequence). The CDR3 is 11 residues long. CDR3 protein: CASSLSEKLFF. In DNA form, the CDR3 reads TGTGCCAGCAGCTTATCGGAAAAACTGTTTTTT.

The chain combines TRBV5-1 with TRBJ2-7; 9 bases align to TRBD1. The germline V gene encodes CDR1 SGHRS and CDR2 YFSETQ. This CDR3 contains 14 residues. V was clipped by 4 bases and J by 3 bases; unmatched bases: 5. This CDR3 is CASSTGTGSYEQYF. Written as DNA, the CDR3 is TGCGCCAGCAGCACAGGGACAGGGAGCTACGAGCAGTACTTC.

In DNA form, the CDR3 reads TGTGCCATCGGGGGGGAAAACGAGCAGTACTTC. Protein sequence: CAIGGENEQYF. V is TRBV28 and J is TRBJ2-7; TRBD2 matches 8 bases. The CDR3 is made up of 11 amino acids. Germline trimming cut 10 bases from V and 5 bases from J; bases unmatched to any gene: 4. CDR1 is MDHEN, CDR2 SYDVKM, per germline.

The chain couples TRBV28 to TRBJ2-5; the D gene is possibly TRBD2 (5 bases). CDR3 size: 15 residues. In germline, CDR1 is MDHEN, CDR2 SYDVKM. V was clipped by 6 bases and J by 5 bases, with 19 bases between them. The CDR3 sequence: CASRPLVAIPETQYF. The CDR3 nucleotides read TGTGCCAGCAGACCACTAGTAGCCATCCCGGAGACCCAGTACTTC.

The rearrangement links TRBV6-1 to TRBJ1-2; 7 nucleotides agree with TRBD1. This CDR3 contains 13 residues. Germline V gene lookup returns CDR1 MNHNS and CDR2 SASEGT. The trim removed 5 bases at V and 7 bases at J, leaving 7 bases unmatched. For the CDR3, the DNA is TGTGCCAGCAGTTCGGGACAGTATCTTGGCTACACCTTC. Translating gives CASSSGQYLGYTF.

The chain uses TRBV9 and TRBJ2-7, with TRBD2 as a possible D gene (5 bases). The V and J ends lost 0 bases and 4 bases respectively, with 8 bases between them. The CDR3 runs to 13 residues. CDR1 is SGDLS and CDR2 is YYNGEE in the germline V gene. The CDR3 nucleotides are TGTGCCAGCAGCGTAGCTACGGGGTACGAGCAGTACTTC. Translated: CASSVATGYEQYF.

This rearrangement joins TRBV6-5 to TRBJ1-2; possible D gene TRBD1, 5 bases. This CDR3 region has 13 residues. Germline V gene sequence: CDR1 MNHEY, CDR2 SVGAGI. Trimming removed 10 bases at V and 1 base at J, with 13 bases between. This CDR3 reads CATALGGNYGYTF. CDR3 nucleotide sequence: TGTGCCACCGCACTGGGGGGTAACTATGGCTACACCTTC.

The chain links TRBV4-2 to TRBJ1-2, with D unresolved. Germline-derived CDR1 and CDR2 are LGHNA and YNFKEQ. The CDR3 consists of 13 residues. Between the trimmed V and J ends, which lost 0 bases and 4 bases, there was a span of 6 bases. The CDR3 DNA is TGTGCCAGCAGCCAAGAATCCTTCTATGGCTACACCTTC. This encodes CASSQESFYGYTF.

The J gene is TRBJ1-5, the V gene TRBV28; D is perhaps TRBD1 (5 bases). CDR1 MDHEN and CDR2 SYDVKM come from the germline V gene. The ends were cut back, 7 bases at V and 6 bases at J, with 19 bases in the middle. CDR3 length: 15 amino acids. The CDR3 region is CASTIRVLGSQPQHF. CDR3 nucleotides: TGTGCCAGCACCATCAGGGTATTAGGTAGTCAGCCCCAGCATTTT.

This clone was found a few times. The V and J genes are TRBV6-1 and TRBJ2-5, with 12 bases fitting TRBD2. TRBJ2-7 explains the end of the DNA better; the J call may be wrong. The CDR3 spans 16 residues. The germline gives CDR1 MNHNS, CDR2 SASEGT. The CDR3 sequence: CASSELGLAGSYEQYF. The CDR3 DNA reads TGTGCCAGCAGTGAATTGGGACTAGCGGGCTCCTACGAGCAGTACTTC.

In its sample, this clone was seen many times. The J gene is TRBJ2-3, the V gene TRBV9, with 8 bases fitting TRBD2. The CDR3 is 16 residues long. Germline CDR1 reads SGDLS; CDR2 reads YYNGEE. V gave up 4 bases and J gave up 2 bases; unmatched junction bases: 9. CDR3 region: CASSLFGTRPTDTQYF. The CDR3 DNA is TGTGCCAGCAGCCTCTTCGGGACTAGGCCCACAGATACGCAGTATTTT.

The chain links TRBV2 to TRBJ2-2, with 9 bases lining up with TRBD1. Trimming at V came to 8 bases and at J to 3 bases, leaving 7 bases not matched to a gene. The CDR3 contains 15 residues. Germline V CDR1 and CDR2: SNHLY, FYNNEI. The CDR3 nucleotides are TGTGCCAGCGGAGGACAGGGGATGGACACCGGGGAGCTGTTTTTT. Its protein is CASGGQGMDTGELFF.

Concerning this clone itself: The junction and the germline gene differ at one end; a read error may be behind it. The chain has TRBV7-7 and TRBJ2-7; 7 nucleotides match TRBD2. The CDR3 loop spans 12 amino acids. Per the germline V gene, CDR1 is SSHAT and CDR2 is FNYEAQ (reference sequence). Here the CDR3 DNA reads TGTGCTAGCAGCAAGGGAGGGGTCGAGCAGTACTTC. It codes for CASSKGGVEQYF. Supplemented by reference TRBV7-7 and TRBJ2-7, the full variable domain reads GAGVSQSPRYKVTKRGQDVTLRCDPISSHATLYWYQQALGQGPEFLTYFNYEAQPDKSGLPSDRFSAERPEGSISTLTIQRTEQRDSAMYRCASSKGGVEQYFGPGTRLTVT.

The genes are TRBV6-5 and TRBJ1-2; unclear D gene. V lost 0 bases and J lost 3, with 11 bases in between. The CDR3 extends over 15 amino acids. In germline, CDR1 is MNHEY, CDR2 SVGAGI. CDR3 in DNA: TGTGCCAGCAGTTACTCGATCGGGGAGGACTATGGCTACACCTTC. It is translated as CASSYSIGEDYGYTF.

As DNA, the CDR3 is TGTGCCAGCAGCCCACCGGGACAGAATCAGCCCCAGCATTTT. Translation gives CASSPPGQNQPQHF. The chain joins TRBV7-9 to TRBJ1-5; 7 bases line up with TRBD1. The germline V gene has CDR1 SEHNR and CDR2 FQNEAQ (reference sequence). V trimming: 5 bases; J trimming: 4 bases; junction bases outside the gene matches: 5. This CDR3 has 14 amino acids.

The chain employs TRBV7-6 and TRBJ1-6; D perhaps matches TRBD1 (5 bases). This CDR3 has 17 residues. V lost 5 bases, J lost 6 bases, and 20 bases lay in between. CDR1 is SGHVS, CDR2 FNYEAQ, per germline. In DNA, the CDR3 is TGTGCCAGCAGCCGATGGCCCTCCCGGGGGGGTAATTCACCCCTCCACTTT. This encodes CASSRWPSRGGNSPLHF. Full variable domain (remainder filled in from reference TRBV7-6 and TRBJ1-6): GAGVSQSPRYKVTKRGQDVALRCDPISGHVSLYWYRQALGQGPEFLTYFNYEAQQDKSGLPNDRFSAERPEGSISTLTIQRTEQRDSAMYRCASSRWPSRGGNSPLHFGNGTRLTVT.

The chain carries TRBV6-5 and TRBJ2-2; 9 bases are a match to TRBD2. Germline V gives CDR1 MNHEY, CDR2 SVGAGI. V gave up 5 bases and J gave up 1 base; unmatched junction bases: 2. The CDR3 consists of 15 residues. The CDR3 region has the DNA TGTGCCAGCAGTGCTAGCGGGGTGAACACCGGGGAGCTGTTTTTT. Residues: CASSASGVNTGELFF.

The chain is built from TRBV19 and TRBJ2-5; 9 bases map to TRBD2. J lost 5 bases, V lost 3 bases, and 13 bases had no gene match. The CDR3 runs 17 residues. Germline CDR1 reads LNHDA; CDR2 reads SQIVND (reference sequence). CDR3: CASSISKGGGARETQYF. CDR3 in DNA: TGTGCCAGTAGTATTTCTAAGGGCGGGGGGGCCCGTGAGACCCAGTACTTC.

The genes are TRBV7-2 and TRBJ1-1, with D tentatively TRBD1 (5 bases). Per germline, CDR1 SGHTA and CDR2 FQGNSA. This CDR3 spans 18 amino acids. V was trimmed by 0 bases and J by 0 bases, leaving 17 bases between them. The CDR3 loop reads CASSLAWGREGMNTEAFF. The CDR3 bases are TGTGCCAGCAGCTTAGCATGGGGACGGGAGGGCATGAACACTGAAGCTTTCTTT.

The V and J genes are TRBV28 and TRBJ1-5, with D maybe TRBD1 (5 bases). Trimming removed 6 bases at V and 4 bases at J, with 13 bases between. CDR3 length equals 14 residues. Germline V gene sequence: CDR1 MDHEN, CDR2 SYDVKM. In DNA form, the CDR3 reads TGTGCCAGCAGCTACTCCGGGGGAAATCAGCCCCAGCATTTT. Protein: CASSYSGGNQPQHF.

The chain carries TRBV4-2 and TRBJ2-1; 9 bases are a match to TRBD2. The V and J ends lost 0 bases and 8 bases, in that order; junction bases with no gene match: 8. Germline V lookup: CDR1 LGHNA, CDR2 YNFKEQ. This CDR3 contains 16 residues. In nucleotides, the CDR3 is TGTGCCAGCAGCCAAGAAATGGCGGGGGGGATCGATGAGCAGTTCTTC. This translates into CASSQEMAGGIDEQFF.